Each of the 23 T cell receptor beta chains below was sequenced from the same sample in a study of blood T cell repertoires in COVID-19. The method was immunoSEQ multiplex PCR; TCRdb's version includes in-frame clones alone and lacks a portion of them. The table records 150,000 to 200,000 clones, approximately 80% of them present only once. Input material: PBMCs or T cells enriched from blood (not recorded which). These receptors were collected from a man aged 45 to 65 who had recovered from COVID-19.

V is TRBV12-3 or TRBV12-4 and J is TRBJ2-1; D gene ambiguous. V was cut by 2 bases and J by 16 bases, with 12 bases left in between. This CDR3 is 11 amino acids long. The CDR3 DNA reads TGTGCCAGCAGTTTAACGGAGTGGAGTTTCTTC. It translates to CASSLTEWSFF.

This chain uses TRBV3-1 (or the pseudogene TRBV3-2) with TRBJ1-1; possible D gene TRBD1, 5 bases. CDR1 is LGHDT and CDR2 is YNNKEL in the germline V gene (reference sequence). This CDR3 contains 14 residues. V was clipped by 3 bases and J by 5 bases, with 13 bases between them. CDR3 amino acids: CASSHTGEGTEAFF. The CDR3 DNA is TGTGCCAGCAGCCATACAGGAGAAGGGACTGAAGCTTTCTTT.

The J gene is TRBJ2-3, the V gene TRBV6-5; 12 nucleotides match TRBD2. Unmatched junction bases numbered 3, after V lost 4 bases and J lost 4 bases. CDR1 MNHEY and CDR2 SVGAGI come from the germline V gene. The CDR3 consists of 15 residues. The CDR3 DNA reads as TGTGCCAGCAGTTCGACTAGCGGGAGCTCAGATACGCAGTATTTT. Its protein is CASSSTSGSSDTQYF.

The chain combines TRBV14 with TRBJ2-2; 9 bases line up with TRBD1. Germline trimming cut 1 base from V and 5 bases from J; bases unmatched to any gene: 5. The CDR3 spans 16 residues. Germline V CDR1 and CDR2: SGHDN, FVKESK. The CDR3 region has the DNA TGTGCCAGCAGCCAAGTCGACAGGGGGTATACCGGGGAGCTGTTTTTT. This sequence encodes CASSQVDRGYTGELFF.

This clone was counted between two and nine times. V usage is TRBV11-2 and J usage is TRBJ2-7; D is uncertain. Trimming cost V 2 bases and J 11 bases, with 16 bases left between them. CDR1 is SGHAT and CDR2 is FQNNGV in the germline V gene. CDR3 length: 13 residues. This CDR3 reads CASSLQGQTAEYF. CDR3 coding DNA: TGTGCCAGCAGCTTACAAGGTCAGACCGCGGAGTACTTC.

This clone was seen once. CDR3: CASSLSSSRAGTEAFF. The DNA of the CDR3 is TGTGCCAGCAGCTTGTCGAGTTCCAGGGCGGGAACTGAAGCTTTCTTT. The rearrangement uses TRBV5-4 and TRBJ1-1; D is perhaps TRBD1 (5 bases). Trimming removed 1 base from V and 5 bases from J, with 18 bases in between. This CDR3 has 16 residues. Germline CDR1 reads SGHNT; CDR2 reads YYREEE (reference sequence).

The CDR3 DNA is TGTGCCAGCACCGGGGTTTATAATTCACCCCTCCACTTT. Translating gives CASTGVYNSPLHF. This chain connects TRBV25-1 to TRBJ1-6; no clear D gene. The germline V gene has CDR1 MGHDK and CDR2 SYGVNS. Trimming took off 7 bases at V and 4 bases at J, with 8 bases between the two ends. There are 13 residues in the CDR3.

This chain connects TRBV19 to TRBJ1-1; the match to TRBD1 covers 9 bases. Germline V gives CDR1 LNHDA, CDR2 SQIVND (reference sequence). V shed 4 bases, J shed 2 bases, and the junction held 5 bases outside the gene matches. The CDR3 covers 15 residues. CDR3 bases: TGTGCCAGTAGTAGGGGACAGGGTTTTAACACTGAAGCTTTCTTT. Protein sequence: CASSRGQGFNTEAFF. The full variable domain, completed using reference TRBV19 and TRBJ1-1, is DGGITQSPKYLFRKEGQNVTLSCEQNLNHDAMYWYRQDPGQGLRLIYYSQIVNDFQKGDIAEGYSVSREKKESFPLTVTSAQKNPTAFYLCASSRGQGFNTEAFFGQGTRLTVV.

V is TRBV3-1 (or the pseudogene TRBV3-2) and J is TRBJ1-2; 10 bases are shared with TRBD1. The CDR3 has 14 residues. Germline loops: CDR1 LGHDT, CDR2 YNNKEL (reference sequence). With V trimmed by 4 bases and J by 8 bases, 7 bases remained unmatched. CDR3 loop: CASSPQTGGRGYTF. In DNA, the CDR3 is TGTGCCAGCAGCCCCCAGACAGGGGGCCGGGGCTACACCTTC.

V gene TRBV7-9 combines with J gene TRBJ1-5; TRBD1 aligns across 9 bases. The CDR3 length is 15 residues. Germline V gives CDR1 SEHNR, CDR2 FQNEAQ (reference sequence). V trimming: 5 bases; J trimming: 5 bases; junction bases outside the gene matches: 7. Here the CDR3 reads CASSGQGTSHQPQHF. In nucleotides, the CDR3 is TGTGCCAGCAGCGGACAGGGGACCTCTCATCAGCCCCAGCATTTT. The full variable domain, with the rest looked up from reference TRBV7-9 and TRBJ1-5, is DTGVSQNPRHKITKRGQNVTFRCDPISEHNRLYWYRQTLGQGPEFLTYFQNEAQLEKSRLLSDRFSAERPKGSFSTLEIQRTEQGDSAMYLCASSGQGTSHQPQHFGDGTRLSIL.

This chain links TRBV13 with TRBJ2-2; a weak D match, TRBD2 (6 bases). V was shortened by 5 bases and J by 4 bases, with 20 bases between the two germline ends. CDR3 length: 17 amino acids. CDR1 and CDR2 from the germline V gene are PRHDT and FYEKMQ (reference sequence). CDR3 coding DNA: TGTGCCAGCAGCCTCCGGAGGGGCAAAGGGAGCACCGGGGAGCTGTTTTTT. Protein: CASSLRRGKGSTGELFF.

The V call is TRBV28, the J call TRBJ1-5, with unresolved D. There are 13 residues in the CDR3. Germline V gene sequence: CDR1 MDHEN, CDR2 SYDVKM. Deletions cut 4 bases from V and 3 bases from J, with 7 bases between. For the CDR3, the DNA is TGTGCCAGCAGTTCTCGGGACAATCAGCCCCAGCATTTT. Translating gives CASSSRDNQPQHF. Based on the CDR3 plus reference TRBV28 and TRBJ1-5, the full variable domain is DVKVTQSSRYLVKRTGEKVFLECVQDMDHENMFWYRQDPGLGLRLIYFSYDVKMKEKGDIPEGYSVSREKKERFSLILESASTNQTSMYLCASSSRDNQPQHFGDGTRLSIL.

The CDR3 DNA follows: TGCGCCAGCAGCCCGCAGACTAGCGGGGGTCGGGATACGCAGTATTTT. Translation gives CASSPQTSGGRDTQYF. The chain combines TRBV5-1 with TRBJ2-3, with TRBD2 matching 12 bases. The CDR3 is 16 amino acids. J was trimmed by 6 bases and V by 4 bases; bases with no gene match: 9. Germline-derived CDR1 and CDR2 are SGHRS and YFSETQ.

V usage is TRBV30 and J usage is TRBJ1-2; TRBD1 is a possible D gene (5 bases). Trimming left V 6 bases short and J 8 bases short, with 13 bases between. This CDR3 is 11 amino acids long. Germline lookup yields CDR1 GTSNPN and CDR2 SVGIG (reference sequence). CDR3 nucleotide sequence: TGTGCCTGCCCGGTCCCAGGGGGCTACACCTTC. Encoded protein: CACPVPGGYTF.

The J gene is TRBJ2-5, the V gene TRBV5-4; 9 bases align to TRBD1. The CDR3 contains 16 residues. Germline CDR1 reads SGHNT; CDR2 reads YYREEE (reference sequence). Trimming at V came to 0 bases and at J to 5 bases, leaving 8 bases not matched to a gene. CDR3 nucleotides: TGTGCCAGCAGCTTGGGGGGGACAGGGTCACAGGAGACCCAGTACTTC. This encodes CASSLGGTGSQETQYF.

V gene TRBV19 combines with J gene TRBJ1-2; D is undetermined. Between the trimmed V and J ends, which lost 6 bases and 9 bases, there was a span of 14 bases. The germline gives CDR1 LNHDA, CDR2 SQIVND (reference sequence). The CDR3 sequence is 12 residues long. CDR3 sequence: CASSRALVSYTF. As DNA, the CDR3 is TGTGCCAGTAGCCGTGCGTTGGTTAGCTACACCTTC.

The rearrangement uses TRBV18 and TRBJ2-1; 9 bases agree with TRBD1. Losses at the gene ends were 3 bases for V and 5 bases for J; bases not matched to a gene: 5. The CDR3 has 15 amino acids. Germline V lookup: CDR1 KGHSH, CDR2 LQKENI. CDR3 in amino acids: CASSPIQGANNEQFF. As DNA, the CDR3 is TGTGCCAGCTCACCCATACAGGGGGCAAACAATGAGCAGTTCTTC.

Comment on this clone: The sample carries other DNA sequences with the same CDR3. The rearrangement joins TRBV12-3 or TRBV12-4 to TRBJ2-5; TRBD2 might be the D (6 bases). This CDR3 is built from 12 residues. Deletions cut 6 bases from V and 5 bases from J, with 10 bases between. The CDR3 region is CASSLRGETQYF. The CDR3 nucleotides read TGTGCCAGCAGCCTCCGGGGGGAGACCCAGTACTTC.

The V gene is TRBV7-6, the J gene TRBJ2-7, with 7 bases lining up with TRBD2. The CDR3 totals 14 residues. The V and J ends lost 7 bases and 2 bases, in that order; junction bases with no gene match: 8. Germline V gives CDR1 SGHVS, CDR2 FNYEAQ. The CDR3 DNA reads TGTGCCAGCACCCGGACGGGAGGACCCTACGAGCAGTACTTC. Translated, it gives CASTRTGGPYEQYF.

The chain links TRBV5-1 to TRBJ1-2; 7 nucleotides match TRBD1. The germline CDR1 and CDR2 sequences are SGHRS and YFSETQ. The trim removed 5 bases at V and 1 base at J, leaving 5 bases unmatched. This CDR3 has 14 residues. In DNA, the CDR3 is TGCGCCAGCAGTGGCAGGGGGAATAACTATGGCTACACCTTC. Encoded protein: CASSGRGNNYGYTF.

The chain links TRBV18 to TRBJ2-2; TRBD2 matches at 11 bases. Germline CDR1 reads KGHSH; CDR2 reads LQKENI. This CDR3 has 18 amino acids. The junction had 6 bases not matched to a gene; V was cut back by 3 bases and J by 0 bases. This chain's CDR3 is CASSPLLAGGANTGELFF. CDR3 nucleotides: TGTGCCAGCTCACCTCTTCTAGCGGGAGGAGCGAACACCGGGGAGCTGTTTTTT.

V is TRBV5-1 and J is TRBJ2-3; TRBD1 matches 8 bases. With V trimmed by 5 bases and J by 6 bases, 5 bases remained unmatched. The CDR3 sequence is 13 residues long. The germline gives CDR1 SGHRS, CDR2 YFSETQ. CDR3 DNA sequence: TGCGCCAGCAGGCCAGGGGGCCCGGATACGCAGTATTTT. This gives the protein CASRPGGPDTQYF.

A note on this clone: Within the sample, other DNA sequences also encode this same CDR3. The V call is TRBV28, the J call TRBJ2-7; D is ambiguous. The CDR3 consists of 11 residues. CDR1 MDHEN and CDR2 SYDVKM come from the germline V gene. Trimming removed 5 bases at V and 3 bases at J, with 5 bases between. The CDR3 loop is CASSPNYEQYF. In nucleotides, the CDR3 is TGTGCCAGCAGTCCTAACTACGAGCAGTACTTC.